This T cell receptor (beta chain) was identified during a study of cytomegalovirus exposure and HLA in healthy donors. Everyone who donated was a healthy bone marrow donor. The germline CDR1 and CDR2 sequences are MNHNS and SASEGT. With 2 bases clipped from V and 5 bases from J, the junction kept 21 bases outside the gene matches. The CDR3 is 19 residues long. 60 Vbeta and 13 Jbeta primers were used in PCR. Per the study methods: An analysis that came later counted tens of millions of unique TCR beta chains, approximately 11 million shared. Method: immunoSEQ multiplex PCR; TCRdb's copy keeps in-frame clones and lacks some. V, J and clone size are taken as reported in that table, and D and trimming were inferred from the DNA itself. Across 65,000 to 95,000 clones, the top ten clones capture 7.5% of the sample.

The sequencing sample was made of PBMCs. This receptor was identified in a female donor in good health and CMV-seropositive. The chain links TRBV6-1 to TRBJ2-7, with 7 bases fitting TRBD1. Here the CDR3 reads CASSESRPYNRGWRHEQYF. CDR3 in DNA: TGTGCCAGCAGTGAATCTCGGCCGTATAACAGGGGATGGAGGCACGAGCAGTACTTC.